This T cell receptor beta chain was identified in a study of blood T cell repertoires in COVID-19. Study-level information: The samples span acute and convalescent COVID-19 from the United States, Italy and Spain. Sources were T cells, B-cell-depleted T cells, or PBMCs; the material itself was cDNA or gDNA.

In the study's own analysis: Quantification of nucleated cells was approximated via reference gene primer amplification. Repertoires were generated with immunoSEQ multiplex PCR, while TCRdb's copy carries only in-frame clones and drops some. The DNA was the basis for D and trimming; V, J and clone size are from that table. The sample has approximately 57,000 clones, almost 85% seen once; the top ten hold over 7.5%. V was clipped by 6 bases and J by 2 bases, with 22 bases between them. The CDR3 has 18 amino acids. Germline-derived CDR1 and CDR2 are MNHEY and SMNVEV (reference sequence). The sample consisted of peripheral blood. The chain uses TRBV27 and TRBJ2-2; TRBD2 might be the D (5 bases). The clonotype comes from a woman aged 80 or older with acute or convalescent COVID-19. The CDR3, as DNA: TGTGCCAGCAGGTCCCCTTTGGTAGGGAGACCCAACACCGGGGAGCTGTTTTTT. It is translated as CASRSPLVGRPNTGELFF.